This TCR beta chain is from a study of T cell responses to AZD1222 COVID-19 vaccine. About the study: Doses given second, at about 4 or about 12 weeks, were pooled.

Per the germline V gene, CDR1 is MNHEY and CDR2 is SVGAGI. This CDR3 spans 14 amino acids. Trimming took 5 bases from V and 8 from J; bases not matched to a gene: 8. This clone has a single count. Assay: immunoSEQ multiplex PCR; the TCRdb copy retains only in-frame clones and omits some. The profile covers about 110,000 clones, with almost 90% appearing a single time and about 5.4% taken by the ten largest. The sequenced sample was peripheral blood, obtained on day 0 of AZD1222 vaccination. The sequence was collected from an adult in good health. The rearrangement uses TRBV6-5 and TRBJ1-2; 10 nucleotides align to TRBD1. In DNA form, the CDR3 reads TGTGCCAGCAGTAATTCGGGACAGGGGTACGGCTACACCTTC. This encodes CASSNSGQGYGYTF.